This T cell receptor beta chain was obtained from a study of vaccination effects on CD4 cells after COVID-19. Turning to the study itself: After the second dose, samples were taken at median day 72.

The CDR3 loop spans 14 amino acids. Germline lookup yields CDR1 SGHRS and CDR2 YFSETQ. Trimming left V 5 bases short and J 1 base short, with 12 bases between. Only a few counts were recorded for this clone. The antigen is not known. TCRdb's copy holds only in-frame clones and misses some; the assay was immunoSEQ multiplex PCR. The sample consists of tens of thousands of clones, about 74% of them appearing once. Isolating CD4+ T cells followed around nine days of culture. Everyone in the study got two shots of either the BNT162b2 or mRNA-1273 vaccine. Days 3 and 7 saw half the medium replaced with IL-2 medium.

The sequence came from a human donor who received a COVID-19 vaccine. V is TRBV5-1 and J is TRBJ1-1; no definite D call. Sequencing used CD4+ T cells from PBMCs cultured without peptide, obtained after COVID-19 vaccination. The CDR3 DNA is TGCGCCAGCAGTTCGGCGGGCGGGAACACTGAAGCTTTCTTT. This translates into CASSSAGGNTEAFF.